This TCR beta chain was retrieved from a study of EBV T-cell therapy then PD-1 blockade in nasopharyngeal carcinoma (dated by TCRdb to about 2021). Genomic DNA was extracted from sorted cells using the Qiagen DNeasy Kit. TCR beta chain deep sequencing was performed on the immunoSEQ platform. In the paper's pipeline: Repertoire data analysis was performed with the immunoSEQ Analyzer software. This is the immuneACCESS table as TCRdb keeps it, with only in-frame sequences that have V and J called. A part of the clones is gone; compared with another copy, unresolved V genes explain less than half, and the rest is unexplained. V and J calls and clone size are copied from that table; D and trimming were computed from the DNA. The sample table lists roughly 22,000 clones, 70% to 85% of them with a count of one. Approximately 25% of the sample is held by the ten biggest clonotypes. Via the germline V gene, CDR1 is MNHNS and CDR2 SASEGT. Ends trimmed: V by 2 bases, J by 5 bases; bases unmatched to a gene: 4. Including the terminal cysteine and phenylalanine, the CDR3 comprises 15 residues. Here the CDR3 DNA is all that survives: 45 bases in frame from base 1.

For this clone: What this receptor recognizes is not known. No base quality values were provided; no much bigger clone lies one nucleotide off.

Read against the paper, the sample's treatment or condition label means: AdE1-LMPpoly-expanded autologous EBV-specific T-cell therapy followed by anti-PD-1 nivolumab. The sequenced sample was CD8+ T cells from blood, obtained at day -245 from a patient whose treatment included autologous EBV-specific T cells and nivolumab. The V and J genes are TRBV6-1 and TRBJ2-7, and 12 bases in between align with TRBD2. This clonotype was sampled from a middle-aged man with nasopharyngeal carcinoma. The nucleotides are TGTGCCAGCAGTGAACTAGCGGGGGGGGGAGACGAGCAGTACTTC. The encoded protein is CASSELAGGGDEQYF.